This T cell receptor (beta chain) was profiled in a study of T cell changes during pregnancy in multiple sclerosis. Germline V lookup: CDR1 LNHDA, CDR2 SQIVND (reference sequence). The CDR3 totals 13 residues. The ends were cut back, 5 bases at V and 1 base at J, with 5 bases in the middle. This table comes from immunoSEQ multiplex PCR, and its TCRdb copy is limited to in-frame clones, with some not included. Seen here are some 30,000 clones, roughly 86% observed once, and the top ten hold 6% to 9%. The receptor was derived from a female donor with multiple sclerosis, enrolled in a pregnancy study. The chain carries TRBV19 and TRBJ2-2; D call uncertain. The sequences come from CD8+ T cells from peripheral blood mononuclear cells, collected before pregnancy. CDR3 in amino acids: CASSPVNTGELFF. As DNA, the CDR3 is TGTGCCAGTAGTCCTGTGAACACCGGGGAGCTGTTTTTT.